The clone carrying this T cell receptor (beta chain) was seen a handful of times. Antigen specificity is unknown. Each CDR3 protein gets one entry after TCRdb re-called the 5' RACE reads with MiXCR. The sample lists about 320,000 distinct CDR3 sequences; over 11% were seen once. This entry is derived from a study of T-cell memory formation after mild COVID-19. V was pared by 6 bases and J by 4 bases, with 13 bases between. The CDR3 has 13 amino acids. CDR1 is SGHRS and CDR2 is YFSETQ in the germline V gene. Points from the study as a whole: Proof of SARS-CoV-2 specificity was absent for the second-wave clones that crested on day 37. CD8+ contracting clones occupied EMRA, while CD4+ ones occupied mainly CM and EM.

This sequence was found in a young man who had mild COVID-19 (a few samples of this study predate the infection). Cell type and time point are not known. The sequenced sample was PBMCs or a T cell subset sorted from them (not recorded which). This chain links TRBV5-1 with TRBJ1-1, with D possibly matching TRBD1 (5 bases). CDR3 nucleotides: TGCGCCAGCACCGCCCAGGGCGTCACTGAAGCTTTCTTT. Residues: CASTAQGVTEAFF.